This T cell receptor beta chain was found in a study of spatial heterogeneity in lung cancer. Study-wide background: Alpha-chain sequences were consistently detected less often than beta-chain sequences.

TCRdb analysed the 5' RACE reads with MiXCR anew, one entry per CDR3 protein. The table shows some 87,000 distinct CDR3 sequences, with 7.5% to 10% occurring only once. Germline loops: CDR1 ENHRY, CDR2 SYGVKD. The CDR3 consists of 15 residues. V lost 2 bases and J lost 0, with 8 bases in between. Study findings and constraints: Ubiquitous expanded tumor TCRs surfaced in blood more at resection than they did at follow-up.

The sample's time point: sample taken at primary tumor resection. Unsorted tumor, nontumor lung tissue or cryopreserved PBMC supplied the whole RNA. A total of roughly 72 untreated early-stage non-small cell lung cancer patients served as donors. Notes on this clonotype: Its specificity is unknown.

Sequencing used PBMCs, obtained at surgery. The clonotype originates from a male donor with early-stage non-small cell lung cancer. V and J are TRBV10-3 and TRBJ1-5; no clear D gene. The CDR3 loop reads CAISEDQTSNQPQHF. The CDR3 DNA reads as TGTGCCATCAGTGAGGACCAGACTAGCAATCAGCCCCAGCATTTT.